These 30 T cell receptor beta chains share one sample of origin, sequenced in a study of T cell repertoires in cytomegalovirus infection. TCRdb re-called the reads with MiXCR, one entry per CDR3 protein. The sample lists around 330,000 distinct CDR3 sequences, roughly 15% occurring once. The source material was PBMCs. Source of these receptors: a human donor in good health (CMV status not recorded). Some clones in this sample may be carry-over from other donors' samples.

This clonotype has just a few counts. The chain has TRBV6-2 or TRBV6-3 and TRBJ2-1; TRBD2 is a possible D gene (7 bases). Germline V gene lookup returns CDR1 MNHEY and CDR2 SVGEGT. The CDR3 totals 15 residues. V was trimmed by 7 bases and J by 6 bases, leaving 19 bases between them. The CDR3 DNA reads TGTGCCAGCACCGACGAGGGGGGGAGCGGCAATGAGCAGTTCTTC. It is translated as CASTDEGGSGNEQFF.

A word on this clonotype: A much more abundant neighbour one base away suggests this may be a read error. The chain joins TRBV7-2 to TRBJ2-1; TRBD2 agrees at 12 bases. The V gene end was trimmed by 5 bases and the J gene end by 9 bases; junction bases not matched to a gene: 8. Per germline, CDR1 SGHTA and CDR2 FQGNSA. The CDR3 spans 15 residues. The CDR3 region has the DNA TGTGCCAGCAGCCAAAGGACTAGCGGGAATCTTGAGCAGTTCTTC. Translated: CASSQRTSGNLEQFF.

This clonotype was found many times. This rearrangement joins TRBV6-5 to TRBJ2-5; 9 bases match TRBD1. The CDR3 has 15 residues. Looked up from germline, CDR1 is MNHEY and CDR2 is SVGAGI. The V and J ends lost 5 bases and 4 bases, in that order; junction bases with no gene match: 8. CDR3 nucleotides: TGTGCCAGCAGTCTCCAGACAGGGGGAAGAGAGACCCAGTACTTC. This sequence encodes CASSLQTGGRETQYF.

In its sample, this clonotype was seen a few times. The chain recombines TRBV6-5 with TRBJ1-2; 7 bases align to TRBD1. The germline CDR1 and CDR2 sequences are MNHEY and SVGAGI. V dropped 0 bases and J dropped 6; count of bases not matched to a gene: 4. The CDR3 length is 14 residues. For the CDR3, the DNA is TGTGCCAGCAGTTACTCCTGGCAGGGGGATGGCTACACCTTC. Encoded protein: CASSYSWQGDGYTF.

This chain connects TRBV18 to TRBJ2-1, with 11 bases aligning to TRBD1. From germline, CDR1 is KGHSH and CDR2 LQKENI. With 1 base clipped from V and 9 bases from J, the junction kept 11 bases outside the gene matches. The CDR3 length is 17 residues. DNA of the CDR3: TGTGCCAGCTCACCACGGGTCTCGGACAGGGGGCTAGGTGAGCAGTTCTTC. It is translated as CASSPRVSDRGLGEQFF.

The chain recombines TRBV11-2 with TRBJ1-3, with D possibly matching TRBD1 (5 bases). V was trimmed by 5 bases and J by 4 bases, leaving 15 bases between them. CDR1 and CDR2 (germline): SGHAT, FQNNGV. The CDR3 loop spans 15 amino acids. CDR3 sequence reads: CASSQLAWGGNTIYF. As DNA, the CDR3 is TGTGCCAGCAGCCAACTAGCCTGGGGCGGAAACACCATATATTTT.

In this sample, this clonotype turned up many times. This chain connects TRBV7-2 to TRBJ1-2; no clear D. Trimming pared 3 bases from V and 5 bases from J, leaving 13 bases between. Germline CDR1 SGHTA, CDR2 FQGNSA. The CDR3 loop spans 14 amino acids. The CDR3 sequence: CASSFTPEGYGYTF. DNA for the CDR3: TGTGCCAGCAGCTTTACTCCCGAGGGTTATGGCTACACCTTC.

This clonotype has a handful of counts. This rearrangement joins TRBV10-3 to TRBJ2-3; 9 bases align to TRBD1. The ends lost 4 bases at V and 3 bases at J; junction bases unmatched: 5. The CDR3 runs to 15 residues. CDR1 and CDR2 from the germline V gene are ENHRY and SYGVKD. CDR3 in DNA: TGTGCCATCAGTGCCCAACAGGGGGCAACAGATACGCAGTATTTT. Protein: CAISAQQGATDTQYF.

The V gene is TRBV6-5, the J gene TRBJ2-7; possible D gene TRBD2, 5 bases. CDR1 is MNHEY and CDR2 is SVGAGI in the germline V gene. Deletions cut 6 bases from V and 6 bases from J, with 18 bases between. The CDR3 covers 14 residues. In nucleotides, the CDR3 is TGTGCCAGCAGAAGGACTGGGCCTCAAGCCGAGCAGTACTTC. Amino acids: CASRRTGPQAEQYF.

This clonotype occurred many times. The chain has TRBV28 and TRBJ2-3; D remains ambiguous. Trimming left V 5 bases short and J 1 base short, with 13 bases between. The CDR3 sequence is 15 residues long. CDR1 is MDHEN and CDR2 is SYDVKM in the germline V gene. The CDR3 loop is CASSPGGGRTDTQYF. CDR3 bases: TGTGCCAGCAGTCCCGGTGGCGGACGCACAGATACGCAGTATTTT.

This clonotype was seen at least ten times. The rearrangement joins TRBV12-3 or TRBV12-4 to TRBJ1-1; perhaps TRBD1 as D (6 bases). Trimming left V 6 bases short and J 2 bases short, with 16 bases between. The CDR3 runs 15 residues. DNA for the CDR3: TGTGCCAGCAGCCATACGACAGGTAGAAACACTGAAGCTTTCTTT. It specifies CASSHTTGRNTEAFF.

This clonotype was observed many times. This chain uses TRBV7-2 with TRBJ2-7; D not resolved. The CDR3 runs 13 residues. CDR1 and CDR2 from the germline V gene are SGHTA and FQGNSA. The V end was cut by 6 bases, the J end by 6 bases, with 15 bases between. This CDR3 is CASSKGPAIEQYF. In DNA form, the CDR3 reads TGTGCCAGCAGTAAAGGGCCAGCAATCGAGCAGTACTTC.

This clonotype was detected many times. The V gene is TRBV7-9, the J gene TRBJ2-7, with D possibly being TRBD2 (7 bases). V was shortened by 1 base and J by 7 bases, with 11 bases between the two germline ends. Germline CDR1 reads SEHNR; CDR2 reads FQNEAQ (reference sequence). The CDR3 covers 13 residues. This CDR3 is CASSLVRGQEQYF. The CDR3 bases are TGTGCCAGCAGCTTAGTGCGGGGGCAGGAGCAGTACTTC.

The sample holds a few counts of this clonotype. One end of the junction fails to match germline, which may point to a read error. The V and J genes are TRBV7-9 and TRBJ1-2; maybe TRBD1 (6 bases). This CDR3 has 13 amino acids. Per germline, CDR1 SEHNR and CDR2 FQNEAQ (reference sequence). CDR3 amino acids: CASSWDGRGLAPF. CDR3 DNA sequence: TGTGCCAGCAGCTGGGACGGCAGGGGATTAGCGCCCTTC.

The J gene is TRBJ2-1, the V gene TRBV7-9, with D hard to call. This CDR3 contains 12 residues. Germline values: CDR1 SEHNR, CDR2 FQNEAQ (reference sequence). Trimming shortened V by 2 bases and J by 10 bases, and 9 bases separated the two germline ends. CDR3 region: CASSLTAQEQFF. CDR3 nucleotide sequence: TGTGCCAGCAGCTTAACCGCCCAAGAGCAGTTCTTC.

This clonotype was seen many times. The chain employs TRBV4-1 and TRBJ2-2; no reliable D call. Germline values: CDR1 MGHRA, CDR2 YSYEKL. There are 14 residues in the CDR3. Trimming removed 0 bases from V and 7 bases from J, with 9 bases in between. This CDR3 is CASSQENAFGELFF. In nucleotides, the CDR3 is TGCGCCAGCAGCCAAGAGAATGCGTTCGGGGAGCTGTTTTTT.

In this sample, this clonotype turned up many times. V is TRBV7-9 and J is TRBJ2-7; D perhaps matches TRBD2 (6 bases). The CDR3 contains 16 residues. CDR1 is SEHNR and CDR2 is FQNEAQ in the germline V gene (reference sequence). Trimming took 2 bases from V and 9 from J, leaving 23 bases between them. The CDR3 is CASSLRGGNVPTAQYF. CDR3 sequence (DNA): TGTGCCAGCAGCTTACGGGGAGGTAATGTTCCTACGGCGCAGTACTTC.

This clonotype appeared many times. The gene calls are TRBV11-2 and TRBJ1-1, with 9 bases fitting TRBD1. The CDR3 is 16 residues long. The germline CDR1 and CDR2 sequences are SGHAT and FQNNGV. V shed 4 bases, J shed 7 bases, and the junction held 13 bases outside the gene matches. The CDR3 nucleotides read TGTGCCAGCAGCTCCAGTCGTCGGGACAGGGATCTTGAAGCTTTCTTT. Protein: CASSSSRRDRDLEAFF. Full variable domain (remainder filled in from reference TRBV11-2 and TRBJ1-1): EAGVAQSPRYKIIEKRQSVAFWCNPISGHATLYWYQQILGQGPKLLIQFQNNGVVDDSQLPKDRFSAERLKGVDSTLKIQPAKLEDSAVYLCASSSSRRDRDLEAFFGQGTRLTVV.

The chain links TRBV20-1 to TRBJ2-2; TRBD2 aligns across 10 bases. Germline assignment: CDR1 DFQATT and CDR2 SNEGSKA (reference sequence). The CDR3 spans 18 residues. Unmatched junction bases numbered 9, after V lost 0 bases and J lost 2 bases. Here the CDR3 reads CSARDSRTSGSNTGELFF. The CDR3, as DNA: TGCAGTGCTAGAGATTCACGGACTAGCGGATCTAACACCGGGGAGCTGTTTTTT.

This clonotype was observed many times. The chain combines TRBV28 with TRBJ2-7; TRBD1 aligns across 9 bases. This CDR3 region has 15 residues. V shed 5 bases and J 6 bases; nucleotides not matched to a gene: 11. CDR1 and CDR2 (germline): MDHEN, SYDVKM. CDR3 region: CASSPSGTGLSEQYF. In DNA form, the CDR3 reads TGTGCCAGCAGTCCCTCCGGGACAGGGTTATCCGAGCAGTACTTC.

By proportion, this clonotype is medium-sized. This chain joins TRBV7-2 and TRBJ2-2; a weak D match, TRBD1 (5 bases). Trimming took 2 bases from V and 0 from J, leaving 7 bases between them. This CDR3 has 15 residues. Per germline, CDR1 SGHTA and CDR2 FQGNSA. CDR3 loop: CASSLQGANTGELFF. The DNA for the CDR3 is TGTGCCAGCAGCTTACAAGGGGCGAACACCGGGGAGCTGTTTTTT.

This clonotype was seen a handful of times. This rearrangement joins TRBV4-1 to TRBJ2-1; TRBD2 matches 8 bases. V gave up 0 bases and J gave up 1 base; unmatched junction bases: 5. CDR3 length: 17 amino acids. The germline gives CDR1 MGHRA, CDR2 YSYEKL. The DNA for the CDR3 is TGCGCCAGCAGCCAAGAGCCCTCGGGGGGGTCCTACAATGAGCAGTTCTTC. Translated: CASSQEPSGGSYNEQFF.

The V gene is TRBV4-1, the J gene TRBJ2-2; TRBD1 or TRBD2 may be the D gene (5 bases each). Looked up from germline, CDR1 is MGHRA and CDR2 is YSYEKL. The CDR3 is 18 residues long. With 5 bases removed from V and 6 bases from J, the gap between germline ends came to 25 bases. This CDR3 reads CASSDEPGRNMRAGELFF. The CDR3 bases are TGCGCCAGCAGCGATGAACCGGGACGAAATATGCGGGCCGGGGAGCTGTTTTTT.

This clonotype has a count of ten or more. The chain uses TRBV7-2 and TRBJ1-4; 11 bases are a match to TRBD1. V lost 8 bases and J lost 0; bases outside the gene matches: 17. The germline CDR1 and CDR2 sequences are SGHTA and FQGNSA. The CDR3 is 20 amino acids. CDR3 amino acids: CASQRRTGTGGHATNEKLFF. In DNA, the CDR3 is TGTGCCAGCCAAAGGAGGACCGGGACAGGGGGACATGCAACTAATGAAAAACTGTTTTTT.

Many counts were recorded for this clonotype. V gene TRBV7-2 combines with J gene TRBJ2-3; TRBD1 or TRBD2 may be the D gene (5 bases each). V was pared by 5 bases and J by 4 bases, with 16 bases between. Germline loops: CDR1 SGHTA, CDR2 FQGNSA. The CDR3 totals 15 residues. The CDR3 spells CASSPDGVGADTQYF. The CDR3, as DNA: TGTGCCAGCAGCCCCGACGGGGTAGGGGCAGATACGCAGTATTTT.

This clonotype appeared many times. The chain's CDR3 is CSARDWGRGTEAFF. The CDR3 nucleotides are TGCAGTGCTAGAGATTGGGGGAGGGGGACTGAAGCTTTCTTT. The V call is TRBV20-1, the J call TRBJ1-1, with a possible D match to TRBD1 (6 bases). The germline V gene encodes CDR1 DFQATT and CDR2 SNEGSKA (reference sequence). The CDR3 is 14 residues long. V was cut by 0 bases and J by 5 bases, with 13 bases left in between.

This clonotype was seen repeatedly, ten times or more. This chain joins TRBV6-5 and TRBJ1-6, with D possibly being TRBD1 (6 bases). The V gene's germline CDR1 is MNHEY and CDR2 SVGAGI. With 5 bases removed from V and 7 bases from J, the gap between germline ends came to 21 bases. The CDR3 consists of 17 residues. CDR3 nucleotides: TGTGCCAGCAGTCAGGGGCGAAGTCCAGCAGTAAATTCACCCCTCCACTTT. The encoded protein is CASSQGRSPAVNSPLHF.

This clonotype was recorded many times. The V gene is TRBV11-1, the J gene TRBJ2-1; 8 bases are a match to TRBD2. V lost 6 bases and J lost 3; bases outside the gene matches: 7. The CDR3 totals 15 residues. Germline CDR1 reads SGHAT; CDR2 reads FQDESV (reference sequence). The CDR3 region has the DNA TGTGCCAGCAGGCGTCCGGGACTAGACTACAATGAGCAGTTCTTC. Its translation: CASRRPGLDYNEQFF.

This clonotype was counted many times. This chain connects TRBV6-1 to TRBJ1-1, with TRBD1 matching over 7 bases. The ends lost 6 bases at V and 0 bases at J; junction bases unmatched: 4. This CDR3 comprises 14 residues. The germline V gene encodes CDR1 MNHNS and CDR2 SASEGT. CDR3 residues: CASRRDSLNTEAFF. The DNA for the CDR3 is TGTGCCAGCAGAAGGGACAGTCTGAACACTGAAGCTTTCTTT.

The rearrangement joins TRBV6-6 to TRBJ2-2; 12 bases fit TRBD2. V shed 5 bases, J shed 8 bases, and the junction held 3 bases outside the gene matches. Per germline, CDR1 MNHNY and CDR2 SVGAGI (reference sequence). This CDR3 has 14 amino acids. The CDR3 sequence: CASSTTSGGGELFF. CDR3 nucleotide sequence: TGTGCCAGCAGTACGACTAGCGGGGGAGGGGAGCTGTTTTTT.